This T cell receptor (beta chain) was identified in a study of blood T cell repertoires in COVID-19. Study background: Some COVID-19 samples were acute and others convalescent; all came from the United States, Italy and Spain. In each case, the material was cDNA or gDNA derived from T cells, B-cell-depleted T cells, or PBMCs.

CDR1 is LGHDT, CDR2 YNNKEL, per germline (reference sequence). The length of the CDR3 is 15 residues. V was pared by 6 bases and J by 1 base, with 8 bases of the junction left unmatched. Clones were read by immunoSEQ multiplex PCR, and TCRdb kept only the in-frame ones, dropping some. The sample shows some 97,000 clones, less than 95% of them seen only once. Source material: peripheral blood. V is TRBV3-1 (or the pseudogene TRBV3-2) and J is TRBJ1-1, with 7 positions matching TRBD1. This TCR derives from a man between 45 and 60 years old with acute or convalescent COVID-19. CDR3 sequence: CASSLSGGKNTEAFF. CDR3 sequence (DNA): TGTGCCAGCAGTCTCTCAGGGGGGAAGAACACTGAAGCTTTCTTT.